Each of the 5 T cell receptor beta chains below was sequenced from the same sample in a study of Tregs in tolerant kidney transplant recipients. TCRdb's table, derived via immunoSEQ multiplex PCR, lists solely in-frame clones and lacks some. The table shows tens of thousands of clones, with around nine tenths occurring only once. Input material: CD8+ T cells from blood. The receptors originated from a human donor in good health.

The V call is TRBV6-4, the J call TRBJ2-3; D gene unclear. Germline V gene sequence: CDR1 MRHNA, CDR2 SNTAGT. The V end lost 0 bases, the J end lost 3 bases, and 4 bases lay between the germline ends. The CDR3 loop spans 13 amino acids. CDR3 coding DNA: TGTGCCAGCAGTGACTCGACTACAGATACGCAGTATTTT. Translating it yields CASSDSTTDTQYF.

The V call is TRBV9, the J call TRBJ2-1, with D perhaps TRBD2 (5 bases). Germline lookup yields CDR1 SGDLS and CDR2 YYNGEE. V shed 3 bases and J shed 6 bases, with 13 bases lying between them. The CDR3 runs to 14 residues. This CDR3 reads CASSAPGVGNEQFF. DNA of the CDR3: TGTGCCAGCAGCGCCCCCGGGGTAGGCAATGAGCAGTTCTTC.

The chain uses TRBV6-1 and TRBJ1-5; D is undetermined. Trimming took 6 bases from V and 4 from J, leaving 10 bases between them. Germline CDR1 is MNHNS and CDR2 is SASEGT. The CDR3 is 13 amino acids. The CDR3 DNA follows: TGTGCCAGCAGAACAGCCCTTAATCAGCCCCAGCATTTT. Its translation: CASRTALNQPQHF.

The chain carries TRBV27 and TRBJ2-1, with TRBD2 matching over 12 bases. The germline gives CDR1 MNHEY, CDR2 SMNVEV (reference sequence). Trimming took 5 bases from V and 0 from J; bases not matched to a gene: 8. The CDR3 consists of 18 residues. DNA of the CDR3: TGTGCCAGCAGTCCTATTCTAGCGGGAGGGCCCTCCTACAATGAGCAGTTCTTC. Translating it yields CASSPILAGGPSYNEQFF.

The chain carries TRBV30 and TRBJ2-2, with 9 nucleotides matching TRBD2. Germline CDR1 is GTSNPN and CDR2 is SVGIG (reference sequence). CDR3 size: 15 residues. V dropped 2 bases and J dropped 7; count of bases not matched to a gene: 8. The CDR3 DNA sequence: TGTGCCTGGAGTTCCTTGCGGGGGGGCGTCGGGGAGCTGTTTTTT. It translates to CAWSSLRGGVGELFF.